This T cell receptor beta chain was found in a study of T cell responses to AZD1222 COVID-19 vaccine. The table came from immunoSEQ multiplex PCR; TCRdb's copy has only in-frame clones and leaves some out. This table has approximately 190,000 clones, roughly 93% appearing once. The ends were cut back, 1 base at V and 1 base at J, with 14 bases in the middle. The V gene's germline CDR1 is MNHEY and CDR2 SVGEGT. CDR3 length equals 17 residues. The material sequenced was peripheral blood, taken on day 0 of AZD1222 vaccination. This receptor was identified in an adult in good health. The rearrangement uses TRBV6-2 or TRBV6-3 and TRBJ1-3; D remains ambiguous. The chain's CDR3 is CASSYFLRQTSGNTIYF. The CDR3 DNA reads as TGTGCCAGCAGTTACTTCCTCAGGCAGACTTCTGGAAACACCATATATTTT.